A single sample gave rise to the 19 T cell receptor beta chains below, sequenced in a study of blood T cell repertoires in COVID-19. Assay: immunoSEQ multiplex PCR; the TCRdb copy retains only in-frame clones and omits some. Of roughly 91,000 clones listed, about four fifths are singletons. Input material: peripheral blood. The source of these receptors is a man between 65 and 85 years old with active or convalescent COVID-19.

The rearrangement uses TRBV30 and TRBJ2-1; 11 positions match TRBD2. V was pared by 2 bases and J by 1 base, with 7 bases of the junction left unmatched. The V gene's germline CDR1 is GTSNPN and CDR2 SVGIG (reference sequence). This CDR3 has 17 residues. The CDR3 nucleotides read TGTGCCTGGAGTCTCTACCTAGCGGGGGGATCCTACAATGAGCAGTTCTTC. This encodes CAWSLYLAGGSYNEQFF.

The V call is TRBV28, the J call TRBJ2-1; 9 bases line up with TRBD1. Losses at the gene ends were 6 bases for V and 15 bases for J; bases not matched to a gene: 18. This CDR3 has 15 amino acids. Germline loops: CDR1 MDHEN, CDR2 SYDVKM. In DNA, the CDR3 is TGTGCCAGCAGCACTCAGCCGGGACAGGGACGCAGGGGGTTCTTC. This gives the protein CASSTQPGQGRRGFF.

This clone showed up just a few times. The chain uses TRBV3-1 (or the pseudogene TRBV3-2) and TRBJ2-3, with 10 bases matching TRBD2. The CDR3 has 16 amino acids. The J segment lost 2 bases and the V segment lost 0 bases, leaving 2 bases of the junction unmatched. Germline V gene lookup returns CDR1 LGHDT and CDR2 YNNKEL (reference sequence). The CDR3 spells CASSQEAGGVTDTQYF. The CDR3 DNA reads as TGTGCCAGCAGCCAAGAAGCGGGGGGGGTCACAGATACGCAGTATTTT.

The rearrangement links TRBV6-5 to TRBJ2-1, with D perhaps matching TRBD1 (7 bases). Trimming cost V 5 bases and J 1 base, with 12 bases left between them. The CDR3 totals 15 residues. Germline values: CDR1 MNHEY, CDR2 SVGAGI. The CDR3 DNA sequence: TGTGCCAGCAGTCGCAGGGGGAGGTCCTACAATGAGCAGTTCTTC. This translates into CASSRRGRSYNEQFF.

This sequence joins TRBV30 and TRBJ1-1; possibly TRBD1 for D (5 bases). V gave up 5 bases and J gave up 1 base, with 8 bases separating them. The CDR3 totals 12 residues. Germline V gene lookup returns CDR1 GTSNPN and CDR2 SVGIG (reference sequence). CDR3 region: CAWVQGNTEAFF. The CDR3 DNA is TGTGCCTGGGTCCAGGGGAACACTGAAGCTTTCTTT.

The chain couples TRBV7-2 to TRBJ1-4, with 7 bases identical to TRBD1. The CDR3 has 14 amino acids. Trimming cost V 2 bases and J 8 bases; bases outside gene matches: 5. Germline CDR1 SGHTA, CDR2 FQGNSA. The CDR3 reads CASSLQGGGEKLFF. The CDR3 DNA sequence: TGTGCCAGCAGCTTACAAGGGGGCGGGGAAAAACTGTTTTTT. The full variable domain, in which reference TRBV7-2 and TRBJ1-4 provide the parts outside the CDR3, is GAGVSQSPSNKVTEKGKDVELRCDPISGHTALYWYRQSLGQGLEFLIYFQGNSAPDKSGLPSDRFSAERTGGSVSTLTIQRTQQEDSAVYLCASSLQGGGEKLFFGSGTQLSVL.

CDR3 region: CASSLDSASRGHSSYEQYF. The CDR3 DNA reads TGTGCCAGCAGCTTAGATAGCGCATCGAGAGGGCATAGCTCCTACGAGCAGTACTTC. This sequence joins TRBV11-2 and TRBJ2-7; D is perhaps TRBD2 (5 bases). V was pared by 0 bases and J by 0 bases, with 21 bases between. The CDR3 extends over 19 amino acids. Germline values: CDR1 SGHAT, CDR2 FQNNGV.

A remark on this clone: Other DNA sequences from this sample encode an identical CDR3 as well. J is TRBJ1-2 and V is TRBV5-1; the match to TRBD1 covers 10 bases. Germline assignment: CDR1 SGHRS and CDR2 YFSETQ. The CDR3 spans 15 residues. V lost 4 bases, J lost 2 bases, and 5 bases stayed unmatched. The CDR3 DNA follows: TGCGCCAGCAGCCCGCCGGGACAGGGGAACTATGGCTACACCTTC. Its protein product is CASSPPGQGNYGYTF.

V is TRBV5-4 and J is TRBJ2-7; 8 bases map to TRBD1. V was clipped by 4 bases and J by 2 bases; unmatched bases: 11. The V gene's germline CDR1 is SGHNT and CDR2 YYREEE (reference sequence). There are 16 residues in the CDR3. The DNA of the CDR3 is TGTGCCAGCAGCCCAGGGTCAGGGGGCGCTCCCTACGAGCAGTACTTC. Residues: CASSPGSGGAPYEQYF.

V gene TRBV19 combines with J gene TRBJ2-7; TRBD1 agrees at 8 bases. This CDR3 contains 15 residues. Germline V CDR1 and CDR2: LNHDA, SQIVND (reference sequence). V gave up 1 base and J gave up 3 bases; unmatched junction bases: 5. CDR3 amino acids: CASSIVGTGNYEQYF. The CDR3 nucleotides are TGTGCCAGTAGTATAGTCGGGACAGGCAACTACGAGCAGTACTTC. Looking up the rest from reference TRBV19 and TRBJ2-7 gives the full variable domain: DGGITQSPKYLFRKEGQNVTLSCEQNLNHDAMYWYRQDPGQGLRLIYYSQIVNDFQKGDIAEGYSVSREKKESFPLTVTSAQKNPTAFYLCASSIVGTGNYEQYFGPGTRLTVT.

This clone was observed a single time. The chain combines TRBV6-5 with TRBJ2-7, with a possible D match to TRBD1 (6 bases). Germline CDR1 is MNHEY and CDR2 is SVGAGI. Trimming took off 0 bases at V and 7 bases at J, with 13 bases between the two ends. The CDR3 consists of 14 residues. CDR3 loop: CASSYSSLRGEQYF. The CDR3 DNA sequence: TGTGCCAGCAGTTACTCGAGTTTGAGGGGGGAGCAGTACTTC.

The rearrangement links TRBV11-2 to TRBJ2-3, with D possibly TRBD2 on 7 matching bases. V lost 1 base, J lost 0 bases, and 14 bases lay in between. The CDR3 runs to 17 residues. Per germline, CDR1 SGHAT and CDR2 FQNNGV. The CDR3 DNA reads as TGTGCCAGCAGCTTAGGGGGCGGGGGCTCTAGCACAGATACGCAGTATTTT. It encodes CASSLGGGGSSTDTQYF.

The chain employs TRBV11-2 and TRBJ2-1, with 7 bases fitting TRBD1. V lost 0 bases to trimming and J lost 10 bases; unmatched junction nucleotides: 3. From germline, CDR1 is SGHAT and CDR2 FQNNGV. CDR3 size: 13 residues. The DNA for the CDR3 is TGTGCCAGCAGCTTAGAACAGGGGATGGAGCAGTTCTTC. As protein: CASSLEQGMEQFF. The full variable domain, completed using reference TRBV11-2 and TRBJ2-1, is EAGVAQSPRYKIIEKRQSVAFWCNPISGHATLYWYQQILGQGPKLLIQFQNNGVVDDSQLPKDRFSAERLKGVDSTLKIQPAKLEDSAVYLCASSLEQGMEQFFGPGTRLTVL.

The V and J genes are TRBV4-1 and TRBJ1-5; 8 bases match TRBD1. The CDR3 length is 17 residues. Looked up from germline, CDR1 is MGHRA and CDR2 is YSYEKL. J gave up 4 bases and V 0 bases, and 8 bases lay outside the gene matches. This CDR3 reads CASSQDLQGAGNQPQHF. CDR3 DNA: TGCGCCAGCAGCCAAGACCTTCAGGGGGCGGGGAATCAGCCCCAGCATTTT.

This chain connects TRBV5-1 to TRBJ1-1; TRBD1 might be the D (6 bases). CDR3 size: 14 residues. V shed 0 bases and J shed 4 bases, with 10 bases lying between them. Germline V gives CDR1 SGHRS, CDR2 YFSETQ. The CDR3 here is CASSLEGGGTEAFF. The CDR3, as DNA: TGCGCCAGCAGCTTGGAAGGGGGTGGCACTGAAGCTTTCTTT.

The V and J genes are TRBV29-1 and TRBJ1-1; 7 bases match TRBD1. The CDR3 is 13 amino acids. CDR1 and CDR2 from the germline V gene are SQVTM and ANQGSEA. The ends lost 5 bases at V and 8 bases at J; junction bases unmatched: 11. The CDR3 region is CSVSGRGLLEAFF. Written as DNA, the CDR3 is TGCAGCGTTTCGGGCAGGGGGTTACTCGAAGCTTTCTTT.

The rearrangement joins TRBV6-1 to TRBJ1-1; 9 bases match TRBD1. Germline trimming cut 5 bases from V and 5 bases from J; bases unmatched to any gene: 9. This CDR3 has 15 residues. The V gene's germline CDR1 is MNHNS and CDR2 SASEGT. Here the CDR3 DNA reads TGTGCCAGCAGTCTGACAGGGGGTCTTGTAACTGAAGCTTTCTTT. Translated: CASSLTGGLVTEAFF.

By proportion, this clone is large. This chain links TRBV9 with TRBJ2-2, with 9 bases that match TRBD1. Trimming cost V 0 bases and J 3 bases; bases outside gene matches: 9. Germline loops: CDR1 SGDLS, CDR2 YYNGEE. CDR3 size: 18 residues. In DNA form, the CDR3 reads TGTGCCAGCAGCGTAGGGCGGGAACAGGGGGCTGACACCGGGGAGCTGTTTTTT. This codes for CASSVGREQGADTGELFF. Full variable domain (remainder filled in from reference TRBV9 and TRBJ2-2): DSGVTQTPKHLITATGQRVTLRCSPRSGDLSVYWYQQSLDQGLQFLIQYYNGEERAKGNILERFSAQQFPDLHSELNLSSLELGDSALYFCASSVGREQGADTGELFFGEGSRLTVL.

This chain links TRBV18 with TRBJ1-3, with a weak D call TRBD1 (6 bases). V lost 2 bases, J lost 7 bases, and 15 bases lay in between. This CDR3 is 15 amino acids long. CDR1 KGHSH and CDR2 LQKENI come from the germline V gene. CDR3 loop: CASSPAGDARNTIYF. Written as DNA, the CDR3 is TGTGCCAGCTCACCAGCAGGGGACGCGCGTAACACCATATATTTT.